The rows below give T cell receptor beta chains drawn from one sample of a study of blood T cell repertoires in COVID-19. Produced via immunoSEQ multiplex PCR; TCRdb's table is partial and in-frame only. The repertoire holds about 58,000 clones, with more than 85% as singletons. Sequencing was performed on peripheral blood. Receptors were obtained from a woman aged 70-85 years with active COVID-19. Each CDR3 is given with its conserved first and last residue. D genes are given only for firm matches. The size of a clone is reported for some rows only, either as once, few or many, or as a class for expanded clones.

v_call: TRBV5-4
j_call: TRBJ2-7
clone_size: NA
d_call: TRBD2
cdr3_nt: TGTGCCAGCAGCTCACTAGCGGGACAAGCCTACGAGCAGTACTTC
cdr3_aa: CASSSLAGQAYEQYF

v_call: TRBV7-8
j_call: TRBJ2-1
clone_size: once
d_call: TRBD2
cdr3_nt: TGTGCCAGCAGCTTAACTAGCGGGGGAGTAAACTACAATGAGCAGTTCTTC
cdr3_aa: CASSLTSGGVNYNEQFF

v_call: TRBV28
j_call: TRBJ2-1
clone_size: NA
d_call: NA
cdr3_nt: TGTGCCAGCAGTCGGACAGATTCCCTCTACAATGAGCAGTTCTTC
cdr3_aa: CASSRTDSLYNEQFF

v_call: TRBV28
j_call: TRBJ1-1
clone_size: NA
d_call: NA
cdr3_nt: TGTGCCAGCAGTCGCGGACAGCGAGCTTTCTTT
cdr3_aa: CASSRGQRAFF

v_call: TRBV5-8
j_call: TRBJ2-3
clone_size: once
d_call: NA
cdr3_nt: TGTGCCAGCAGCCCCCTACTAAGCACAGATACGCAGTATTTT
cdr3_aa: CASSPLLSTDTQYF

v_call: TRBV7-9
j_call: TRBJ2-1
clone_size: once
d_call: NA
cdr3_nt: TGTGCCAGCAGCTTAATGAGGGCCTCGAATGCCTACAATGAGCAGTTCTTC
cdr3_aa: CASSLMRASNAYNEQFF

v_call: TRBV5-4
j_call: TRBJ2-2
clone_size: NA
d_call: NA
cdr3_nt: TGTGCCAGCAGCTCCGGGGGACTTCCCACCGGGGAGCTGTTTTTT
cdr3_aa: CASSSGGLPTGELFF

v_call: TRBV6-2/TRBV6-3
j_call: TRBJ2-1
clone_size: NA
d_call: TRBD2
cdr3_nt: TGTGCCAGCAGTTACTCGACGTCACTAGCGGGAGTGGGGTATGAGCAGTTCTTC
cdr3_aa: CASSYSTSLAGVGYEQFF

v_call: TRBV7-3
j_call: TRBJ2-1
clone_size: NA
d_call: TRBD2
cdr3_nt: TGTGCCAGCAGCTTTTCCGGGACTAGCGGGAGTTCCAGGGACAATGAGCAGTTCTTC
cdr3_aa: CASSFSGTSGSSRDNEQFF

v_call: TRBV2
j_call: TRBJ2-1
clone_size: NA
d_call: TRBD2
cdr3_nt: TGTGCCAGCGGGAAAGCTAGCGGGAGTTACAATGAGCAGTTCTTC
cdr3_aa: CASGKASGSYNEQFF

v_call: TRBV19
j_call: TRBJ1-1
clone_size: NA
d_call: TRBD1
cdr3_nt: TGTGCCAGTAGTATTTCTAGGGGGCGCGGCACTGAAGCTTTCTTT
cdr3_aa: CASSISRGRGTEAFF

v_call: TRBV7-8
j_call: TRBJ1-1
clone_size: NA
d_call: NA
cdr3_nt: TGTGCCAGCAGCCCGTCCAGGGATACTGAAGCTTTCTTT
cdr3_aa: CASSPSRDTEAFF

v_call: TRBV7-9
j_call: TRBJ1-2
clone_size: few
d_call: NA
cdr3_nt: TGTGCCAGCAGCTTAGAGTTCTCAAGGAGGAACTATGGCTACACCTTC
cdr3_aa: CASSLEFSRRNYGYTF

v_call: TRBV5-1
j_call: TRBJ2-7
clone_size: few
d_call: TRBD1
cdr3_nt: TGCGCCAGCAGCGTCTCCGGGACAGGGAATTACGAGCAGTACTTC
cdr3_aa: CASSVSGTGNYEQYF

v_call: TRBV4-1
j_call: TRBJ1-5
clone_size: NA
d_call: NA
cdr3_nt: TGCGCCAGCAGCCAGAGTTATTCAGGGAATCAGCCCCAGCATTTT
cdr3_aa: CASSQSYSGNQPQHF

v_call: TRBV19
j_call: TRBJ2-1
clone_size: NA
d_call: TRBD1
cdr3_nt: TGTGCCAGTACTTTTGGGACAGGACGCTCCTACAATGAGCAGTTCTTC
cdr3_aa: CASTFGTGRSYNEQFF

v_call: TRBV18
j_call: TRBJ1-5
clone_size: NA
d_call: NA
cdr3_nt: TGTGCCAGCTCACGTACGGGAGAAAGCAATCAGCCCCAGCATTTT
cdr3_aa: CASSRTGESNQPQHF

v_call: TRBV7-9
j_call: TRBJ2-7
clone_size: few
d_call: NA
cdr3_nt: TGTGCCAGCAGCCCACCGACTCAAACAGGGAAGTACCACGAGCAGTACTTC
cdr3_aa: CASSPPTQTGKYHEQYF

v_call: TRBV5-6
j_call: TRBJ2-7
clone_size: NA
d_call: TRBD1
cdr3_nt: TGTGCCAGCAGCCGGGACAGGGGCGAAGGGGAGCAGTACTTC
cdr3_aa: CASSRDRGEGEQYF

v_call: TRBV5-1
j_call: TRBJ2-7
clone_size: NA
d_call: NA
cdr3_nt: TGCGCCAGCAGCTTGGGCACCTTCTTTTTGTCGGGGGATGGGTCCTACGAGCAGTACTTC
cdr3_aa: CASSLGTFFLSGDGSYEQYF

v_call: TRBV27
j_call: TRBJ2-7
clone_size: NA
d_call: NA
cdr3_nt: TGTGCCAGCAGTTTCGGGGTCGAGCAGTACTTC
cdr3_aa: CASSFGVEQYF

v_call: TRBV27
j_call: TRBJ1-4
clone_size: NA
d_call: NA
cdr3_nt: TGTGCCAGCAGTTTGTTGGGCGCAACTAATGAAAAACTGTTTTTT
cdr3_aa: CASSLLGATNEKLFF

v_call: TRBV6-1
j_call: TRBJ2-7
clone_size: NA
d_call: NA
cdr3_nt: TGTGCCAGCAGTGAATACGAGGATTCCTACGAGCAGTACTTC
cdr3_aa: CASSEYEDSYEQYF

v_call: TRBV7-9
j_call: TRBJ2-7
clone_size: NA
d_call: TRBD2
cdr3_nt: TGTGCCAGCAGCCTCGACTCCAGCGGGACCTACGAGCAGTACTTC
cdr3_aa: CASSLDSSGTYEQYF

v_call: TRBV11-2
j_call: TRBJ1-6
clone_size: once
d_call: TRBD1
cdr3_nt: TGTGCCAGCAGCTTTGACAGGGAGTTCAATTCACCCCTCCACTTT
cdr3_aa: CASSFDREFNSPLHF

v_call: TRBV2
j_call: TRBJ2-2
clone_size: few
d_call: TRBD2
cdr3_nt: TGTGCCAGCAGTTTAAGACTAGCGGGAGTGAACGGGGAGCTGTTTTTT
cdr3_aa: CASSLRLAGVNGELFF

v_call: TRBV7-6
j_call: TRBJ2-2
clone_size: NA
d_call: TRBD1
cdr3_nt: TGTGCCAGCAGCCGCGGACAGGGATGGAACACCGGGGAGCTGTTTTTT
cdr3_aa: CASSRGQGWNTGELFF

v_call: TRBV28
j_call: TRBJ2-1
clone_size: NA
d_call: TRBD2
cdr3_nt: TGTGCCACCTTTATAGCGGGAGGGCCATTGGAGCAGTTCTTC
cdr3_aa: CATFIAGGPLEQFF

v_call: TRBV28
j_call: TRBJ2-2
clone_size: NA
d_call: TRBD1
cdr3_nt: TGTGCCAGCAGTTTCCCGACAGGGGGCGACACCGGGGAGCTGTTTTTT
cdr3_aa: CASSFPTGGDTGELFF

v_call: TRBV3-1/TRBV3-2
j_call: TRBJ2-3
clone_size: NA
d_call: NA
cdr3_nt: TGTGCCAGCAGCAAAAAACTAGCTGGAGGAGCAGATACGCAGTATTTT
cdr3_aa: CASSKKLAGGADTQYF

v_call: TRBV7-6
j_call: TRBJ2-7
clone_size: once
d_call: NA
cdr3_nt: TGTGCCAGCAGCTTAGCGGTAGGGGGTCCAGAGCAGTACTTC
cdr3_aa: CASSLAVGGPEQYF

v_call: TRBV9
j_call: TRBJ1-2
clone_size: NA
d_call: NA
cdr3_nt: TGTGCCAGCAGCGTAGAGTTGTCGACGGATAGGGGTAACTATGGCTACACCTTC
cdr3_aa: CASSVELSTDRGNYGYTF

v_call: TRBV29-1
j_call: TRBJ2-5
clone_size: NA
d_call: TRBD1
cdr3_nt: TGCAGCATGACAGGGGCTCAAGAGACCCAGTACTTC
cdr3_aa: CSMTGAQETQYF

v_call: TRBV28
j_call: TRBJ1-5
clone_size: NA
d_call: NA
cdr3_nt: TGTGCCAGCAGTTTATCGGGACATAGCAATCAGCCCCAGCATTTT
cdr3_aa: CASSLSGHSNQPQHF

v_call: TRBV2
j_call: TRBJ1-4
clone_size: NA
d_call: NA
cdr3_nt: TGTGCCAGCAGTCGGACATTTTTCAATGAAAAACTGTTTTTT
cdr3_aa: CASSRTFFNEKLFF

v_call: TRBV3-1/TRBV3-2
j_call: TRBJ1-4
clone_size: NA
d_call: NA
cdr3_nt: TGTGCCAGCAGCCTACGGACACAAAATGAAAAACTGTTTTTT
cdr3_aa: CASSLRTQNEKLFF

v_call: TRBV7-9
j_call: TRBJ2-1
clone_size: NA
d_call: NA
cdr3_nt: TGTGCCAGCAGCCTCAAGGGGGTGTCCTACAATGAGCAGTTCTTC
cdr3_aa: CASSLKGVSYNEQFF

v_call: TRBV6-5
j_call: TRBJ2-7
clone_size: NA
d_call: TRBD1
cdr3_nt: TGTGCCATAAGTTGGGGGACAGTGACCTACGAGCAGTACTTC
cdr3_aa: CAISWGTVTYEQYF

v_call: TRBV6-5
j_call: TRBJ1-5
clone_size: NA
d_call: TRBD1
cdr3_nt: TGTGCCAGCAGTTCGGCGGACAGGGGAGATCAGCCCCAGCATTTT
cdr3_aa: CASSSADRGDQPQHF

v_call: TRBV18
j_call: TRBJ2-5
clone_size: NA
d_call: TRBD1
cdr3_nt: TGTGCCAGCTCACCGGTCCGGACAGGCGGGGAGACCCAGTACTTC
cdr3_aa: CASSPVRTGGETQYF

v_call: TRBV19
j_call: TRBJ2-3
clone_size: NA
d_call: TRBD2
cdr3_nt: TGTGCCAGTAGCTCTCCGACTAGCGGGAGCGCGGGGCAGTATTTT
cdr3_aa: CASSSPTSGSAGQYF

v_call: TRBV27
j_call: TRBJ2-3
clone_size: NA
d_call: NA
cdr3_nt: TGTGCCAGCAGGACCCTAACAGGCACAGATACGCAGTATTTT
cdr3_aa: CASRTLTGTDTQYF

v_call: TRBV30
j_call: TRBJ2-2
clone_size: NA
d_call: TRBD2
cdr3_nt: TGTGCCTGGACAGGGACTAGGGGGAGGAAGCTGTTTTTT
cdr3_aa: CAWTGTRGRKLFF

v_call: TRBV7-2
j_call: TRBJ2-7
clone_size: NA
d_call: NA
cdr3_nt: TGTGCCAGCAGCTTAGGAAGGTTAGGGGGCTACGAGCAGTACTTC
cdr3_aa: CASSLGRLGGYEQYF

v_call: TRBV10-1
j_call: TRBJ2-3
clone_size: NA
d_call: NA
cdr3_nt: TGCGCCAGCAGTGTGAGCCAGGACACAGATACGCAGTATTTT
cdr3_aa: CASSVSQDTDTQYF

v_call: TRBV5-1
j_call: TRBJ2-3
clone_size: NA
d_call: TRBD1
cdr3_nt: TGCGCCAGCAGCCAAAGGACAGGGGTCCTCACAGATACGCAGTATTTT
cdr3_aa: CASSQRTGVLTDTQYF

v_call: TRBV6-5
j_call: TRBJ1-2
clone_size: NA
d_call: TRBD1
cdr3_nt: TGTGCCAGCAGGATGACAGGGAACTATGGCTACACCTTC
cdr3_aa: CASRMTGNYGYTF

v_call: TRBV10-2
j_call: TRBJ1-5
clone_size: once
d_call: TRBD1
cdr3_nt: TGCGCCAGCAGTGAGTCGACAGGGACCCCTCAGCCCCAGCATTTT
cdr3_aa: CASSESTGTPQPQHF

v_call: TRBV5-6
j_call: TRBJ2-3
clone_size: NA
d_call: TRBD2
cdr3_nt: TGTGCCAGCAGTCGGCGGGAGGGTGCAGATACGCAGTATTTT
cdr3_aa: CASSRREGADTQYF

v_call: TRBV6-4
j_call: TRBJ2-1
clone_size: once
d_call: TRBD1
cdr3_nt: TGTGCCAGCAGTGAGGGACAGAACAATGAGCAGTTCTTC
cdr3_aa: CASSEGQNNEQFF

v_call: TRBV19
j_call: TRBJ2-1
clone_size: NA
d_call: TRBD2
cdr3_nt: TGTGCCAGTAGTATCCCCCGACTAGCGGGAGTTTCGGGTGAGCAGTTCTTC
cdr3_aa: CASSIPRLAGVSGEQFF

v_call: TRBV9
j_call: TRBJ2-3
clone_size: NA
d_call: NA
cdr3_nt: TGTGCCAGCAGCGTAGAGGACCAGGGCCCCGATACGCAGTATTTT
cdr3_aa: CASSVEDQGPDTQYF

v_call: TRBV19
j_call: TRBJ2-7
clone_size: few
d_call: TRBD2
cdr3_nt: TGTGCCAGTAGTATGGGTCTAGCGGGACACGAGCAGTACTTC
cdr3_aa: CASSMGLAGHEQYF

v_call: TRBV19
j_call: TRBJ1-5
clone_size: few
d_call: TRBD1
cdr3_nt: TGTGCCAGTATGGGTGGGACAGTAATTAATCAGCCCCAGCATTTT
cdr3_aa: CASMGGTVINQPQHF

v_call: TRBV6-1
j_call: TRBJ2-1
clone_size: NA
d_call: TRBD2
cdr3_nt: TGTGCCAGCAGTGAAGATGAGCGGGAGGCCACCTACAATGAGCAGTTCTTC
cdr3_aa: CASSEDEREATYNEQFF

v_call: TRBV5-5
j_call: TRBJ2-1
clone_size: NA
d_call: TRBD2
cdr3_nt: TGTGCCAGCAGCCGGACGCCCGGACTAGAAGATGAGCAGTTCTTC
cdr3_aa: CASSRTPGLEDEQFF

v_call: TRBV7-3
j_call: TRBJ2-6
clone_size: NA
d_call: TRBD1
cdr3_nt: TGTGCCAGCAGCTTATTCGGACAGGGCCCTCTCGGGGCCAACGTCCTGACTTTC
cdr3_aa: CASSLFGQGPLGANVLTF

v_call: TRBV5-1
j_call: TRBJ2-1
clone_size: NA
d_call: TRBD1
cdr3_nt: TGCGCCAGCAGCTTGGGAGGGACAGGGGGCCAATATGAGCAGTTCTTC
cdr3_aa: CASSLGGTGGQYEQFF

v_call: TRBV28
j_call: TRBJ1-6
clone_size: NA
d_call: TRBD1
cdr3_nt: TGTGCCAGCAGTTTAACGGGTGTCGGGCAGGGGGATTTAGCACCCCTCCACTTT
cdr3_aa: CASSLTGVGQGDLAPLHF